This T cell receptor (beta chain) was captured by sequencing in a study of T-cell reconstitution after alpha-beta-depleted transplantation in children. Findings of the study overall: T-cell numbers and diversity one year post-transplant derived largely from freshly generated T cells. Alpha-beta T cells about two months after transplant reportedly derived from several hundred expanded graft clones. There were some patients whose high TCRbeta diversity at day 60 came from surviving recipient T cells and thymic progenitors.

This CDR3 has 15 residues. V lost 8 bases and J lost 6; bases outside the gene matches: 10. This clonotype has a count of ten or more. Its specificity is unknown. Preparation of the TCRbeta library involved a method that used unique molecular identifiers. TCRdb re-analysed the PCR reads in MiXCR, keeping a single row per CDR3 protein. The table includes approximately 8,700 distinct CDR3 sequences, over 11% detected once. The origin of this receptor is a male patient under 18 who had a stem cell transplant for acute lymphoblastic leukemia, so the T cells may come from the graft donor. The chain is built from TRBV12-3 or TRBV12-4 and TRBJ1-6; 7 bases are shared with TRBD1. The sequences come from PBMCs, mostly from graft donor cells, collected 60 days after TCRalphabeta/CD19-depleted stem cell transplant. CDR3 in amino acids: CASSVKGAINSPLHF. DNA for the CDR3: TGTGCCAGCTCGGTTAAGGGGGCTATTAATTCACCCCTCCACTTT.